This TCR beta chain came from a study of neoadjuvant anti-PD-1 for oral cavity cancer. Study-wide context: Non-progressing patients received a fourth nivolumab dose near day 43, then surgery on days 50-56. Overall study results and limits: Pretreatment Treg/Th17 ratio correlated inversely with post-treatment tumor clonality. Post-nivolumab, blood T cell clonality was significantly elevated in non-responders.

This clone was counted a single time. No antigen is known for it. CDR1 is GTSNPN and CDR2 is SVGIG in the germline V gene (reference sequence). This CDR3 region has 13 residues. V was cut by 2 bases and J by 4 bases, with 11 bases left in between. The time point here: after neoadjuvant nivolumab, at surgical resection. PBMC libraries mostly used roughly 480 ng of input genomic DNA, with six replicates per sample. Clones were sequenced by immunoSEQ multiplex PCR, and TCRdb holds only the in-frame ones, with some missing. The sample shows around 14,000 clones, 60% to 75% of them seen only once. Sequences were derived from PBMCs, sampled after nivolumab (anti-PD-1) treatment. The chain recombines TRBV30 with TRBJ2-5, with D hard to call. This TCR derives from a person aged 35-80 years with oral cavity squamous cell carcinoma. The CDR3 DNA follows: TGTGCCTGGAGTTGGGGTGTAGGAGAGACCCAGTACTTC. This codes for CAWSWGVGETQYF.